Listed below are T cell receptor beta chains from one sample, sequenced in a study of immune heterogeneity within non-small cell lung tumors. Each CDR3 protein is one row after TCRdb ran MiXCR on the multiplex PCR reads. The sample yields about 3,100 distinct CDR3 sequences, roughly 15% seen once. The sample comprised lung tumor tissue. The source of these receptors is a middle-aged man with non-small cell lung cancer. Each CDR3 is given with its conserved first and last residue. The D gene is left open where the match is weak. Where a row states a size, it is once, few, many or the class of an expanded clone; other rows omit it.

D gene: NA
V gene: TRBV11-2
CDR3 length: 15
clone size: medium-sized
J gene: TRBJ2-7
CDR3 DNA: TGTGCCAGCAGCTCACAGGCGACTGGCTCCTACGAGCAGTACTTC
CDR3 protein: CASSSQATGSYEQYF

D gene: NA
V gene: TRBV7-8
CDR3 length: 15
clone size: medium-sized
J gene: TRBJ2-6
CDR3 DNA: TGTGCCAGCAGCTTAAGGGTTGCTGGGGCCAACGTCCTGACTTTC
CDR3 protein: CASSLRVAGANVLTF

D gene: NA
V gene: TRBV15
CDR3 length: 13
clone size: medium-sized
J gene: TRBJ2-7
CDR3 DNA: TGTGCCACCAGCAGAGATCCGAGCTACGAGCAGTACTTC
CDR3 protein: CATSRDPSYEQYF

D gene: NA
V gene: TRBV29-1
CDR3 length: 12
clone size: medium-sized
J gene: TRBJ1-1
CDR3 DNA: TGCAGCGTTGTGACAGTGAACACTGAAGCTTTCTTT
CDR3 protein: CSVVTVNTEAFF

D gene: TRBD2
V gene: TRBV6-1
CDR3 length: 16
clone size: NA
J gene: TRBJ2-7
CDR3 DNA: TGTGCCAGCAGTGAGGGACTAGCGGGAGTATCCTACGAGCAGTACTTC
CDR3 protein: CASSEGLAGVSYEQYF

D gene: TRBD2
V gene: TRBV19
CDR3 length: 14
clone size: medium-sized
J gene: TRBJ2-3
CDR3 DNA: TGTGCCAGTAGTCTCCGACTAGCGGAAGATACGCAGTATTTT
CDR3 protein: CASSLRLAEDTQYF

D gene: NA
V gene: TRBV12-3/TRBV12-4
CDR3 length: 14
clone size: medium-sized
J gene: TRBJ2-7
CDR3 DNA: TGTGCCAGCAGTCGTAGGGACCAGTACTACGAGCAGTACTTC
CDR3 protein: CASSRRDQYYEQYF

D gene: NA
V gene: TRBV20-1
CDR3 length: 11
clone size: NA
J gene: TRBJ2-7
CDR3 DNA: TGCAGTGCTACAGAAGACTACGAGCAGTACTTC
CDR3 protein: CSATEDYEQYF

D gene: TRBD1
V gene: TRBV14
CDR3 length: 15
clone size: medium-sized
J gene: TRBJ1-2
CDR3 DNA: TGTGCCAGCAGCCAAAGAGGGACAGGGATTCATGGCTACACCTTC
CDR3 protein: CASSQRGTGIHGYTF

D gene: NA
V gene: TRBV15
CDR3 length: 17
clone size: NA
J gene: TRBJ2-2
CDR3 DNA: TGTGCCACCAGCAGGGCGTGGGGGGCGCGGAACACCGGGGAGCTGTTTTTT
CDR3 protein: CATSRAWGARNTGELFF

D gene: NA
V gene: TRBV27
CDR3 length: 14
clone size: medium-sized
J gene: TRBJ2-1
CDR3 DNA: TGTGCCAGCAGTTTTGGGCTAGGCAACAATGAGCAGTTCTTC
CDR3 protein: CASSFGLGNNEQFF

D gene: NA
V gene: TRBV5-6
CDR3 length: 16
clone size: many
J gene: TRBJ2-6
CDR3 DNA: TGTGCCAGCAGCTCCACCCTCGGGGGTGGGGCCAACGTCCTGACTTTC
CDR3 protein: CASSSTLGGGANVLTF

D gene: NA
V gene: TRBV4-2
CDR3 length: 17
clone size: few
J gene: TRBJ2-1
CDR3 DNA: TGTGCCAGCAGCCAAGATGGGCAGCGGACAGCTGTAAATGAGCAGTTCTTC
CDR3 protein: CASSQDGQRTAVNEQFF

D gene: TRBD1
V gene: TRBV2
CDR3 length: 13
clone size: medium-sized
J gene: TRBJ1-6
CDR3 DNA: TGTGCCAGCAGGGGACAGTACAATTCACCCCTCCACTTT
CDR3 protein: CASRGQYNSPLHF

D gene: TRBD1
V gene: TRBV5-5
CDR3 length: 15
clone size: medium-sized
J gene: TRBJ1-6
CDR3 DNA: TGTGCCAGCAGCCCGTTTGAGGGGGCCAATTCACCCCTCCACTTT
CDR3 protein: CASSPFEGANSPLHF

D gene: NA
V gene: TRBV20-1
CDR3 length: 15
clone size: few
J gene: TRBJ2-3
CDR3 DNA: TGCAGTGCTAGCGGTCGAGGGCCTAGGAGAGATACGCAGTATTTT
CDR3 protein: CSASGRGPRRDTQYF

D gene: NA
V gene: TRBV7-9
CDR3 length: 14
clone size: few
J gene: TRBJ2-2
CDR3 DNA: TGTGCCAGCAGCTCGGGAAAGGGGGCCGGGGAGCTGTTTTTT
CDR3 protein: CASSSGKGAGELFF

D gene: NA
V gene: TRBV10-2
CDR3 length: 16
clone size: NA
J gene: TRBJ1-1
CDR3 DNA: TGCGCCAGCCTTCCCCCCCGGGGGGGACCGAGCACTGAAGCTTTCTTT
CDR3 protein: CASLPPRGGPSTEAFF

D gene: NA
V gene: TRBV28
CDR3 length: 13
clone size: medium-sized
J gene: TRBJ1-3
CDR3 DNA: TGTGCCAGCAGTTTGGGCAGGGGAAACACCATATATTTT
CDR3 protein: CASSLGRGNTIYF

D gene: TRBD1
V gene: TRBV30
CDR3 length: 14
clone size: NA
J gene: TRBJ1-1
CDR3 DNA: TGTGCCTGGAGTGAGGGGACAGGTGGAACTGAAGCTTTCTTT
CDR3 protein: CAWSEGTGGTEAFF

D gene: NA
V gene: TRBV4-1
CDR3 length: 18
clone size: medium-sized
J gene: TRBJ1-5
CDR3 DNA: TGCGCCAGCAGCCAAGAAGGTCCGGGACGGGGCAGCAATCAGCCCCAGCATTTT
CDR3 protein: CASSQEGPGRGSNQPQHF

D gene: NA
V gene: TRBV6-1
CDR3 length: 12
clone size: many
J gene: TRBJ1-1
CDR3 DNA: TGTGCCAGCAGACCCGGGTCCACTGAAGCTTTCTTT
CDR3 protein: CASRPGSTEAFF

D gene: TRBD1
V gene: TRBV10-2
CDR3 length: 14
clone size: medium-sized
J gene: TRBJ1-2
CDR3 DNA: TGCGCCAGCAGCGGACAGGGATTGAGCTATGGCTACACCTTC
CDR3 protein: CASSGQGLSYGYTF

D gene: TRBD1
V gene: TRBV7-9
CDR3 length: 14
clone size: few
J gene: TRBJ2-1
CDR3 DNA: TGTGCCAGCAGCTTGGGGGGACAGGGGGATGAGCAGTTCTTC
CDR3 protein: CASSLGGQGDEQFF

D gene: TRBD2
V gene: TRBV10-2
CDR3 length: 17
clone size: many
J gene: TRBJ2-6
CDR3 DNA: TGCGCCAGTGGACTAGCGGGAGCCCCCTCTGGGGCCAACGTCCTGACTTTC
CDR3 protein: CASGLAGAPSGANVLTF

D gene: TRBD1
V gene: TRBV6-1
CDR3 length: 15
clone size: medium-sized
J gene: TRBJ1-2
CDR3 DNA: TGTGCCAGCAGTCGGGACAGGAAGAACTTCTATGGCTACACCTTC
CDR3 protein: CASSRDRKNFYGYTF

D gene: TRBD1
V gene: TRBV5-1
CDR3 length: 16
clone size: few
J gene: TRBJ2-5
CDR3 DNA: TGCGCCAGCAGCTTGGAGGGACAGGGGAGATGGGAGACCCAGTACTTC
CDR3 protein: CASSLEGQGRWETQYF

D gene: TRBD1
V gene: TRBV27
CDR3 length: 15
clone size: medium-sized
J gene: TRBJ2-1
CDR3 DNA: TGTGCCAGCAGTTCGCCGGGACAGGGGAGTAATGAGCAGTTCTTC
CDR3 protein: CASSSPGQGSNEQFF

D gene: TRBD1
V gene: TRBV12-3/TRBV12-4
CDR3 length: 15
clone size: medium-sized
J gene: TRBJ2-2
CDR3 DNA: TGTGCCAGCAGGTGGGGGACAGGGGACACCGGGGAGCTGTTTTTT
CDR3 protein: CASRWGTGDTGELFF

D gene: NA
V gene: TRBV7-6
CDR3 length: 15
clone size: few
J gene: TRBJ1-1
CDR3 DNA: TGTGCCAGCAGCTTCGGGGGTGGGATTTCTCCTGAAGCTTTCTTT
CDR3 protein: CASSFGGGISPEAFF

D gene: NA
V gene: TRBV14
CDR3 length: 15
clone size: NA
J gene: TRBJ2-7
CDR3 DNA: TGTGCCAGCAGCCAGGGTGTCACGAGCTCCTACGAGCAGTACTTC
CDR3 protein: CASSQGVTSSYEQYF

D gene: TRBD1
V gene: TRBV5-1
CDR3 length: 16
clone size: NA
J gene: TRBJ2-7
CDR3 DNA: TGCGCCAGCAGCTGGGGGACAGGGGTCACTTCCTACGAGCAGTACTTC
CDR3 protein: CASSWGTGVTSYEQYF

D gene: NA
V gene: TRBV18
CDR3 length: 11
clone size: medium-sized
J gene: TRBJ2-3
CDR3 DNA: TGTGCCAGCTCAGGGGCGGATACGCAGTATTTT
CDR3 protein: CASSGADTQYF

D gene: TRBD2
V gene: TRBV6-2/TRBV6-3
CDR3 length: 15
clone size: medium-sized
J gene: TRBJ2-7
CDR3 DNA: TGTGCCAGCAGTTACTCCGGCGGGAGAACTCGCGAGCAGTACTTC
CDR3 protein: CASSYSGGRTREQYF

D gene: NA
V gene: TRBV18
CDR3 length: 13
clone size: many
J gene: TRBJ1-1
CDR3 DNA: TGTGCCAGCTCGGAAGGCTGGAACACTGAAGCTTTCTTT
CDR3 protein: CASSEGWNTEAFF

D gene: NA
V gene: TRBV6-1
CDR3 length: 14
clone size: NA
J gene: TRBJ1-1
CDR3 DNA: TGTGCCAGCAGTTTCGGGACTTCTTACACTGAAGCTTTCTTT
CDR3 protein: CASSFGTSYTEAFF

D gene: NA
V gene: TRBV12-5
CDR3 length: 14
clone size: NA
J gene: TRBJ1-6
CDR3 DNA: TGTGCTAGTGGTCCTGGGGGGGAATATTCACCCCTCCACTTT
CDR3 protein: CASGPGGEYSPLHF

D gene: NA
V gene: TRBV10-1
CDR3 length: 10
clone size: large
J gene: TRBJ2-1
CDR3 DNA: TGCGCGACCTACGACAATGAGCAGTTCTTC
CDR3 protein: CATYDNEQFF

D gene: NA
V gene: TRBV30
CDR3 length: 17
clone size: medium-sized
J gene: TRBJ1-6
CDR3 DNA: TGTGCCTGGACCCGCCCGCAGGGGTCTGCCTATAATTCACCCCTCCACTTT
CDR3 protein: CAWTRPQGSAYNSPLHF

D gene: TRBD2
V gene: TRBV6-1
CDR3 length: 16
clone size: medium-sized
J gene: TRBJ2-1
CDR3 DNA: TGTGCCAGCAGTACCCATCTAGCGGGGGCATCGGATGAGCAGTTCTTC
CDR3 protein: CASSTHLAGASDEQFF

D gene: TRBD1
V gene: TRBV6-2/TRBV6-3
CDR3 length: 13
clone size: NA
J gene: TRBJ1-5
CDR3 DNA: TGTGCCAGCGGCAGGGGGCGAGGTCAGCCCCAGCATTTT
CDR3 protein: CASGRGRGQPQHF

D gene: NA
V gene: TRBV9
CDR3 length: 13
clone size: medium-sized
J gene: TRBJ2-7
CDR3 DNA: TGTGCCAGTCCGTACAGGGAATCGGGCGAGCAGTACTTC
CDR3 protein: CASPYRESGEQYF

D gene: TRBD1
V gene: TRBV16
CDR3 length: 15
clone size: medium-sized
J gene: TRBJ2-5
CDR3 DNA: TGTGCCAGCAGCCAAGGGGACAGCCACCAAGAGACCCAGTACTTC
CDR3 protein: CASSQGDSHQETQYF

D gene: NA
V gene: TRBV28
CDR3 length: 12
clone size: NA
J gene: TRBJ2-1
CDR3 DNA: TGTGCCAGCAGTTTATGGGGGAATGAGCAGTTCTTC
CDR3 protein: CASSLWGNEQFF

D gene: NA
V gene: TRBV29-1
CDR3 length: 8
clone size: few
J gene: TRBJ2-7
CDR3 DNA: TGCCGCTCCTACGAGCAGTACTTC
CDR3 protein: CRSYEQYF

D gene: NA
V gene: TRBV6-6
CDR3 length: 14
clone size: medium-sized
J gene: TRBJ2-3
CDR3 DNA: TGTGCCAGCAGTTACTCACAGACGTCAGATACGCAGTATTTT
CDR3 protein: CASSYSQTSDTQYF

D gene: NA
V gene: TRBV5-5
CDR3 length: 15
clone size: medium-sized
J gene: TRBJ1-5
CDR3 DNA: TGTGCCAGCAGCTTGTTGGGGGAGAGCAATCAGCCCCAGCATTTT
CDR3 protein: CASSLLGESNQPQHF

D gene: TRBD1
V gene: TRBV6-1
CDR3 length: 15
clone size: large
J gene: TRBJ1-5
CDR3 DNA: TGTGCCAGCAGATATGGACAGGGTGGGGATCAGCCCCAGCATTTT
CDR3 protein: CASRYGQGGDQPQHF

D gene: NA
V gene: TRBV6-1
CDR3 length: 15
clone size: medium-sized
J gene: TRBJ1-2
CDR3 DNA: TGTGCCAGCAGTGTACCGGACCTAGAAAGTAGGGGCTACACCTTC
CDR3 protein: CASSVPDLESRGYTF

D gene: NA
V gene: TRBV7-3
CDR3 length: 18
clone size: medium-sized
J gene: TRBJ2-7
CDR3 DNA: TGTGCCAGCAGCCCGGTGTCGGGTCCCCAAGAATCCACCTACGAGCAGTACTTC
CDR3 protein: CASSPVSGPQESTYEQYF